The rows below give T cell receptor beta chains drawn from one sample of a study of cytomegalovirus exposure and HLA in healthy donors. Produced via immunoSEQ multiplex PCR; TCRdb's table is partial and in-frame only. The sample has around 200,000 clones. Sequencing was performed on PBMCs. The receptors derive from a girl aged 2 to 10 in good health and CMV-seropositive. CDR3s include the opening cysteine and the closing phenylalanine or tryptophan. The D gene is left open where the match is weak.

. TRBJ1-6 13 TRBV6-5 TGTGCCAGCACTCGGACGGGAGATTCACCCCTCCACTTT CASTRTGDSPLHF
TRBD1 TRBJ2-5 16 TRBV27 TGTGCCAGCAGGGGGAGACAGGGGGCGAATATAGAGACCCAGTACTTC CASRGRQGANIETQYF
TRBD2 TRBJ2-7 14 TRBV9 TGTGCCAGCAGCGTCGGCACTAGCGTCTACGAGCAGTACTTC CASSVGTSVYEQYF
. TRBJ2-1 16 TRBV5-1 TGCGCCAGCAGCTACCAGGGGCGTAGGACCTACAATGAGCAGTTCTTC CASSYQGRRTYNEQFF
. TRBJ2-3 15 TRBV11-2 TGTGCCAGCAAATCTAGGGGGTCCGGGACAGATACGCAGTATTTT CASKSRGSGTDTQYF
TRBD2 TRBJ2-7 15 TRBV7-9 TGTGCCAGCAGCTTGCTGACTAGCGGGGGCCACGAGCAGTACTTC CASSLLTSGGHEQYF
TRBD1 TRBJ2-7 15 TRBV7-8 TGTGCCAGCAGCTTAGAGACAGGGGCCACCTACGAGCAGTACTTC CASSLETGATYEQYF
. TRBJ2-2 17 TRBV7-6 TGTGCCAGCAGCTTAATCTCGGGTGGACAAAACACCGGGGAGCTGTTTTTT CASSLISGGQNTGELFF
. TRBJ1-5 19 TRBV7-9 TGTGCCAGCAGCTCCTCAAACCCGGGGGGACCCCAAGGTAATCAGCCCCAGCATTTT CASSSSNPGGPQGNQPQHF
. TRBJ1-5 15 TRBV10-3 TGTGCCATCAGCGACCGGGACATTAGCAATCAGCCCCAGCATTTT CAISDRDISNQPQHF
. TRBJ1-1 12 TRBV29-1 TGCAGCGCAGCCAGGGGTGGCACTGAAGCTTTCTTT CSAARGGTEAFF
TRBD1 TRBJ1-5 15 TRBV11-2 TGTGCCAGCAGCTTGACAGGGTATAGCAATCAGCCCCAGCATTTT CASSLTGYSNQPQHF
. TRBJ1-1 13 TRBV19 TGTGCCAGTAGTATCCAGGTGAACACTGAAGCTTTCTTT CASSIQVNTEAFF
TRBD1 TRBJ2-6 20 TRBV28 TGTGCCAGCAGCTCCGAGGGCCCAGGGGGCGGACCCTCTGGGGCCAACGTCCTGACTTTC CASSSEGPGGGPSGANVLTF
. TRBJ2-5 13 TRBV5-4 TGTGCCAGCAGATGGTGGGAGCAAGAGACCCAGTACTTC CASRWWEQETQYF
TRBD2 TRBJ2-3 16 TRBV5-1 TGCGCCAGCAGCTGGGGACTAGCGTCGAGCACAGATACGCAGTATTTT CASSWGLASSTDTQYF
. TRBJ1-1 14 TRBV5-1 TGCGCCAGCAGCTATATGGGGGCAGGGACTGAAGCTTTCTTT CASSYMGAGTEAFF
. TRBJ1-2 15 TRBV5-4 TGTGCCAGCAGCTTGCAGGGATTGGGTAACTATGGCTACACCTTC CASSLQGLGNYGYTF
. TRBJ2-7 11 TRBV28 TGTGCCAGCCGAACACCCTACGAGCAGTACTTC CASRTPYEQYF
TRBD1 TRBJ2-7 14 TRBV7-2 TGTGCCAGCAGCATGGACAGGGGCTTCCACGAGCAGTACTTC CASSMDRGFHEQYF
. TRBJ2-5 11 TRBV5-1 TGCGCCAGCAGCTCACAAGAGACCCAGTACTTC CASSSQETQYF
TRBD1 TRBJ2-7 15 TRBV29-1 TGCAGCGTTGAAGACCGGGACAGGGGTACCTACGAGCAGTACTTC CSVEDRDRGTYEQYF
. TRBJ2-2 14 TRBV6-5 TGTGCCAGCAGTTTCCGACGGGTCGGCGGGGAGCTGTTTTTT CASSFRRVGGELFF
TRBD1 TRBJ1-1 14 TRBV5-6 TGTGCCAGCAGCACCTCGACAGGGGACACTGAAGCTTTCTTT CASSTSTGDTEAFF
TRBD1 TRBJ2-7 15 TRBV4-2 TGTGCCAGCAGCCCTACGGACAGGGCCGACAACGAGCAGTACTTC CASSPTDRADNEQYF
. TRBJ2-5 14 TRBV9 TGTGCCAGCAGCGTAACAGGGTACCAAGAGACCCAGTACTTC CASSVTGYQETQYF
TRBD1 TRBJ1-2 13 TRBV19 TGTGCCAGTAGTAAAAGGACAGGGCAAGGCTACACCTTC CASSKRTGQGYTF
. TRBJ1-2 15 TRBV6-5 TGTGCCAGCAGGTCTATCGGGGTCCGCCCGGATGGCTACACCTTC CASRSIGVRPDGYTF
. TRBJ1-5 14 TRBV27 TGTGCCAGCAGTTTGTCGGGTAGCCCCATGCCCCAGCATTTT CASSLSGSPMPQHF
. TRBJ2-5 14 TRBV6-6 TGTGCCAGCAGCATACAGACAGGACAAGAGACCCAGTACTTC CASSIQTGQETQYF
TRBD2 TRBJ2-1 16 TRBV5-1 TGCGCCAGCAGCTTGCCAATAGCGGGAGGGCCGAATGAGCAGTTCTTC CASSLPIAGGPNEQFF